This T cell receptor (beta chain) was retrieved from a study of blood T cell repertoires in COVID-19. At the level of the study: Some COVID-19 samples were acute and others convalescent; all came from the United States, Italy and Spain. T cells, B-cell-depleted T cells, or PBMCs provided the cDNA or gDNA that served as material.

Methods used by the authors: Nucleated cell counts were estimated from reference gene primer amplification. The data were produced by immunoSEQ multiplex PCR, yet TCRdb's version contains in-frame clones alone and is incomplete. The V and J calls and clone size come from that table; D and trimming were worked out from the DNA. Seen here are under 150,000 clones, about 90% observed once, and the top ten hold about 4.8%. Trimming removed 3 bases from V and 6 bases from J, with 17 bases in between. Germline V gives CDR1 MNHNS, CDR2 SASEGT. This CDR3 spans 16 amino acids. This TCR was recovered from a woman between 45 and 60 years old with acute or convalescent COVID-19. The sample was peripheral blood. The chain carries TRBV6-1 and TRBJ1-4, with TRBD1 as a possible D gene (5 bases). CDR3 residues: CASSEFQGGEDEKLFF. The CDR3 DNA reads TGTGCCAGCAGTGAGTTCCAGGGTGGGGAGGATGAAAAACTGTTTTTT.